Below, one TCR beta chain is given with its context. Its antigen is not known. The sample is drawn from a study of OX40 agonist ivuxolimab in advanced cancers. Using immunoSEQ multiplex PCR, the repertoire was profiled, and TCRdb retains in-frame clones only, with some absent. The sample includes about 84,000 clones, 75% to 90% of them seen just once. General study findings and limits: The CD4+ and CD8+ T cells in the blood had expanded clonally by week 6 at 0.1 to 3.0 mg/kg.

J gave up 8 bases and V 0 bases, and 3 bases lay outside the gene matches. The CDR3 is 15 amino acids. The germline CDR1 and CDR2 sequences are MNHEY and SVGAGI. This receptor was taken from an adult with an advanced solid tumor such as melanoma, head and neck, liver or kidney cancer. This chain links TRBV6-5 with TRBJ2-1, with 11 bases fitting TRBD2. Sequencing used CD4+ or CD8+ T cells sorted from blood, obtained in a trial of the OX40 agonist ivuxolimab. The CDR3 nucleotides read TGTGCCAGCAGTTACTCGATAGCGGGAGGGTATGAGCAGTTCTTC. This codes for CASSYSIAGGYEQFF.